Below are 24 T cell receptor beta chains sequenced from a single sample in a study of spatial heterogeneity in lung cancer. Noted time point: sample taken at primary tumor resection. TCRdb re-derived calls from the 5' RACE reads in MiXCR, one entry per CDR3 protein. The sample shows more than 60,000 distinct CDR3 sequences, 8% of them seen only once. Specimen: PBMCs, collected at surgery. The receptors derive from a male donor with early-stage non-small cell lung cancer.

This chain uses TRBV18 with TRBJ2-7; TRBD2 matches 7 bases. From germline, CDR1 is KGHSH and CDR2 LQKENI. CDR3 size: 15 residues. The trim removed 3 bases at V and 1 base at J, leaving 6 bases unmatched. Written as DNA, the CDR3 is TGTGCCAGCTCACCGCCCTCGGGAGGTTCCTACGAGCAGTACTTC. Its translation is CASSPPSGGSYEQYF.

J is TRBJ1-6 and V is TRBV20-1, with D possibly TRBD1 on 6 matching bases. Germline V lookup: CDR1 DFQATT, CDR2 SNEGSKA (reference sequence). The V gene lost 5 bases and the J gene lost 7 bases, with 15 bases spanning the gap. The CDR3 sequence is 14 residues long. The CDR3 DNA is TGCAGTGCTTCCCCCGGGACACAGAATTCACCCCTCCACTTT. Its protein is CSASPGTQNSPLHF.

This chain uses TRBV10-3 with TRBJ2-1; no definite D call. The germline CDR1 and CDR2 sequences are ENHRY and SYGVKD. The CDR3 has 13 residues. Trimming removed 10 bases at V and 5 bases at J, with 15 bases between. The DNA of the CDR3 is TGTGCCACCTCCCCAGAGCCGAACAATGAGCAGTTCTTC. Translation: CATSPEPNNEQFF.

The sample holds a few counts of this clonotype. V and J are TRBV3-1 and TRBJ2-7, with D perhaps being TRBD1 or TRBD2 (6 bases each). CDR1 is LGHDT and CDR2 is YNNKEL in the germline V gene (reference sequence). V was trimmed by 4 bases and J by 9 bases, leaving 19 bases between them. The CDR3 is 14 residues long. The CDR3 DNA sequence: TGTGCCAGCAGCCCGCGTAGGGGGGTGGGGTGGCAGTACTTC. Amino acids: CASSPRRGVGWQYF.

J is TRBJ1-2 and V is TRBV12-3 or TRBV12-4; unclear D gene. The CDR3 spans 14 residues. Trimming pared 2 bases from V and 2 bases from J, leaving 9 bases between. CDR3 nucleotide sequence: TGTGCCAGCAGTTTATCACAGACAAACTATGGCTACACCTTC. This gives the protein CASSLSQTNYGYTF.

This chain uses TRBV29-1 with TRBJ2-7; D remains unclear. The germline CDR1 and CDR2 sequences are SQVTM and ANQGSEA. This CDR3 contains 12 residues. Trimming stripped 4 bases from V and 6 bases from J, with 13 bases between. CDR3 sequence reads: CSVGPGPIEQYF. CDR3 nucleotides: TGCAGCGTTGGGCCCGGCCCTATCGAGCAGTACTTC.

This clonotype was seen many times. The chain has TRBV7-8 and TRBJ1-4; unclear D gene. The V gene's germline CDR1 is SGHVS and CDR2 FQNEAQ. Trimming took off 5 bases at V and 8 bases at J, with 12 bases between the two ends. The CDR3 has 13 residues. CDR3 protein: CASSRGRKEKLFF. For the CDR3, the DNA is TGTGCCAGCAGCCGGGGTAGGAAGGAAAAACTGTTTTTT. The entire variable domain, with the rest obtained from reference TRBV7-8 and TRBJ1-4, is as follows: GAGVSQSPRYKVAKRGQDVALRCDPISGHVSLFWYQQALGQGPEFLTYFQNEAQLDKSGLPSDRFFAERPEGSVSTLKIQRTQQEDSAVYLCASSRGRKEKLFFGSGTQLSVL.

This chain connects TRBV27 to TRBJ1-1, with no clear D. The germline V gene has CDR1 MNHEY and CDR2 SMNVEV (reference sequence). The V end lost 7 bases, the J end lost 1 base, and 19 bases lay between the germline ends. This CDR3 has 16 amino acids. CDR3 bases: TGTGCCAGCATGGGAGTAATTAGTGGCCCGAACACTGAAGCTTTCTTT. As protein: CASMGVISGPNTEAFF.

The CDR3 nucleotides are TGTGCCAGCAGTTTAGGGACCAGGAACACTGAAGCTTTCTTT. Translated: CASSLGTRNTEAFF. V gene TRBV27 combines with J gene TRBJ1-1; D might be TRBD1 (5 bases). The CDR3 is made up of 14 amino acids. Between the trimmed V and J ends, which lost 2 bases and 1 base, there was a span of 8 bases. CDR1 and CDR2 (germline): MNHEY, SMNVEV (reference sequence).

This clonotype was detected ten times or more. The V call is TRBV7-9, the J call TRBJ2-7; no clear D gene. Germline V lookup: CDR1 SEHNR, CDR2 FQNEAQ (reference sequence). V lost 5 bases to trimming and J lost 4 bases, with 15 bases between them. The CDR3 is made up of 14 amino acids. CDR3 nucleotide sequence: TGTGCCAGCAGCAGAGACTCGAGGCTATACGAGCAGTACTTC. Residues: CASSRDSRLYEQYF.

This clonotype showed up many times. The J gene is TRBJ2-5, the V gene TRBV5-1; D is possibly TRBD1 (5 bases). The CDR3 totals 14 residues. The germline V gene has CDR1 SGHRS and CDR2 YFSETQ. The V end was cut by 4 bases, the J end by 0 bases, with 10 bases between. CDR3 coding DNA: TGCGCCAGCAGCCTGGGGCTGTACCAAGAGACCCAGTACTTC. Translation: CASSLGLYQETQYF. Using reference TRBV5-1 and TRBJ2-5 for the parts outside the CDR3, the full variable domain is KAGVTQTPRYLIKTRGQQVTLSCSPISGHRSVSWYQQTPGQGLQFLFEYFSETQRNKGNFPGRFSGRQFSNSRSEMNVSTLELGDSALYLCASSLGLYQETQYFGPGTRLLVL.

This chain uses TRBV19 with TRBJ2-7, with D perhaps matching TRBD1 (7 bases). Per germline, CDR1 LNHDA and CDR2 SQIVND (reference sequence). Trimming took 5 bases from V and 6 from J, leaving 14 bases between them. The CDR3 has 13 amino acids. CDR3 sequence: CASSEYRGGEQYF. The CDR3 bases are TGTGCCAGTAGTGAATACAGGGGAGGCGAGCAGTACTTC.

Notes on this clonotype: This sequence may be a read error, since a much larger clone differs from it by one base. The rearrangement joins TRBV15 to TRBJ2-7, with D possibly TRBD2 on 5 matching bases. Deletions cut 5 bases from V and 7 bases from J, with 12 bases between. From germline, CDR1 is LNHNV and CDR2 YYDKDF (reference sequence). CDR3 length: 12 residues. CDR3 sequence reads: CATSQIGGEQYF. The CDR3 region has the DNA TGTGCCACCAGCCAAATAGGCGGGGAGCAGTACTTC. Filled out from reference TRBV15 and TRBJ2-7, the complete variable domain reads DAMVIQNPRYQVTQFGKPVTLSCSQTLNHNVMYWYQQKSSQAPKLLFHYYDKDFNNEADTPDNFQSRRPNTSFCFLDIRSPGLGDTAMYLCATSQIGGEQYFGPGTRLTVT.

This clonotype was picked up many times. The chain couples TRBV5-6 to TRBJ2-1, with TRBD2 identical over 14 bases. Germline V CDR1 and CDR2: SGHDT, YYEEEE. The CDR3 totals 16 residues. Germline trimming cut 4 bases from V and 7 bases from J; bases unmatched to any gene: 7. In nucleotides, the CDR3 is TGTGCCAGCAGCCTCCGGACTAGCGGGAGGTTAAATGAGCAGTTCTTC. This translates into CASSLRTSGRLNEQFF. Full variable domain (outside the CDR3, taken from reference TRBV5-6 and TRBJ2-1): DAGVTQSPTHLIKTRGQQVTLRCSPKSGHDTVSWYQQALGQGPQFIFQYYEEEERQRGNFPDRFSGHQFPNYSSELNVNALLLGDSALYLCASSLRTSGRLNEQFFGPGTRLTVL.

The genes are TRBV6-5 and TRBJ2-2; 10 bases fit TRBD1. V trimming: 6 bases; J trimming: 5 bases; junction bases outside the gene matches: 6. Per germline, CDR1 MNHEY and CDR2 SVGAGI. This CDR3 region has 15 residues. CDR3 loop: CASRARDRGTGELFF. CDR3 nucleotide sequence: TGTGCCAGCAGGGCACGGGACAGGGGTACCGGGGAGCTGTTTTTT.

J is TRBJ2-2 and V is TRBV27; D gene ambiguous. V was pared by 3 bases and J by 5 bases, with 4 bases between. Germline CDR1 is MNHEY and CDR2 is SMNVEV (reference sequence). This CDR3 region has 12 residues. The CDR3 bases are TGTGCCAGCAGTTTCGTGACCGGGGAGCTGTTTTTT. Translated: CASSFVTGELFF.

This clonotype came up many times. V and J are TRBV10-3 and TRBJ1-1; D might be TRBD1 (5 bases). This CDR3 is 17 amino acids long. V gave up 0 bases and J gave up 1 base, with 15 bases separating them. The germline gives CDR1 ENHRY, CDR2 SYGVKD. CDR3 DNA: TGTGCCATCAGTGAGTCGGGGCTGACGGGGACGAACACTGAAGCTTTCTTT. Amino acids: CAISESGLTGTNTEAFF.

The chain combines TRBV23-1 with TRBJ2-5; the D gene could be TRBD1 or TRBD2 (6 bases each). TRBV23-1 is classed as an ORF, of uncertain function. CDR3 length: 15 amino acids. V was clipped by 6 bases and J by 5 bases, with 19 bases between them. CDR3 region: CASSYSRGLRETQYF. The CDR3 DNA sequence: TGCGCCAGCAGCTATAGTCGGGGGCTTAGGGAGACCCAGTACTTC.

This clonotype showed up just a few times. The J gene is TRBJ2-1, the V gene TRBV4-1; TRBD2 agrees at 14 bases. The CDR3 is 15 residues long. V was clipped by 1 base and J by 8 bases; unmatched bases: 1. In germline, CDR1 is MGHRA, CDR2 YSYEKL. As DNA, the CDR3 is TGCGCCAGCAGCCAAGGACTAGCGGGAGGGGATGAGCAGTTCTTC. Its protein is CASSQGLAGGDEQFF.

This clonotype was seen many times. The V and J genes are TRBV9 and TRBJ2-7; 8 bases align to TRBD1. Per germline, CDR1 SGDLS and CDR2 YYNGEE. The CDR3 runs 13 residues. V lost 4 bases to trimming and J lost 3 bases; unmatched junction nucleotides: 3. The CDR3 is CASSRTGSYEQYF. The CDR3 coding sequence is TGTGCCAGCAGCAGGACAGGGAGCTACGAGCAGTACTTC.

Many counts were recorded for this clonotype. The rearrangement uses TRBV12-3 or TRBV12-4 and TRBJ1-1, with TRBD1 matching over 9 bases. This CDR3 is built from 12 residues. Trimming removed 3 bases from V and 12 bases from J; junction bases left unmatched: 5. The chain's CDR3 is CASSFVQGASFF. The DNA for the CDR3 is TGTGCCAGCAGTTTTGTACAGGGGGCATCTTTCTTT.

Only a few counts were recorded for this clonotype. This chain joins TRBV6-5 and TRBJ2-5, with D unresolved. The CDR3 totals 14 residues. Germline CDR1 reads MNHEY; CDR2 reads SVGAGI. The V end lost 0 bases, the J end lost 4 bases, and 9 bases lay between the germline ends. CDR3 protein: CASSYSQVGETQYF. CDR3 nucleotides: TGTGCCAGCAGTTACTCCCAGGTCGGAGAGACCCAGTACTTC.

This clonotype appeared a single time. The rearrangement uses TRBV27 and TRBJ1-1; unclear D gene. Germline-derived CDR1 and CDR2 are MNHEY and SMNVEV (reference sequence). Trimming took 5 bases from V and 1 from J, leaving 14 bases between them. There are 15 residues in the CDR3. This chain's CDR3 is CASSPQSEWNTEAFF. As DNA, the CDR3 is TGTGCCAGCAGTCCTCAATCGGAGTGGAACACTGAAGCTTTCTTT.

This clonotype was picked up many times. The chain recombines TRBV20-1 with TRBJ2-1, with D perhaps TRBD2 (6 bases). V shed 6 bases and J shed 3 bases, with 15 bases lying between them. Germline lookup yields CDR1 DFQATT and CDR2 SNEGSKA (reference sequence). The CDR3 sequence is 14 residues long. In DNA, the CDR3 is TGCAGTGCCCAGGAGGGATACCTCTACAATGAGCAGTTCTTC. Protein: CSAQEGYLYNEQFF.